These 29 T cell receptor beta chains share one sample of origin, sequenced in a study of T-cell reconstitution after alpha-beta-depleted transplantation in children. The TCRbeta library incorporated unique molecular identifiers. TCRdb redid the calling of the PCR reads with MiXCR, one entry per CDR3 protein. The repertoire holds around 700,000 distinct CDR3 sequences, with roughly 14% as singletons. The sample consisted of PBMCs, taken before TCRalphabeta/CD19-depleted stem cell transplant. These receptors were collected from a girl aged 2-10 years with congenital amegakaryocytic thrombocytopenia, due to receive a stem cell transplant.

This clonotype was detected many times. This chain joins TRBV5-1 and TRBJ2-5; 11 bases are a match to TRBD1. With V trimmed by 3 bases and J by 4 bases, 2 bases remained unmatched. The CDR3 covers 14 residues. Germline assignment: CDR1 SGHRS and CDR2 YFSETQ. CDR3 loop: CASSWTGGAETQYF. DNA for the CDR3: TGCGCCAGCAGCTGGACAGGGGGCGCAGAGACCCAGTACTTC.

This clonotype showed up many times. The genes are TRBV7-2 and TRBJ2-3, with D possibly being TRBD2 (6 bases). In germline, CDR1 is SGHTA, CDR2 FQGNSA. Trimming removed 4 bases at V and 0 bases at J, with 17 bases between. The CDR3 contains 17 residues. Written as DNA, the CDR3 is TGTGCCAGCAGCTCGTCCTACGGGGGAGGTAGCACAGATACGCAGTATTTT. Encoded protein: CASSSSYGGGSTDTQYF.

This clonotype was detected many times. This chain links TRBV2 with TRBJ1-2, with no clear D. In germline, CDR1 is SNHLY, CDR2 FYNNEI. Trimming removed 8 bases at V and 4 bases at J, with 8 bases between. The CDR3 runs 11 residues. CDR3 residues: CASARIYGYTF. In DNA, the CDR3 is TGTGCCAGCGCCCGTATCTATGGCTACACCTTC.

This clonotype showed up many times. This rearrangement joins TRBV20-1 to TRBJ2-1, with 10 positions matching TRBD2. This CDR3 contains 15 residues. With 3 bases clipped from V and 9 bases from J, the junction kept 11 bases outside the gene matches. Germline V gene data show CDR1 as DFQATT and CDR2 as SNEGSKA (reference sequence). The CDR3 sequence: CSASSASGRASEQFF. The CDR3 bases are TGCAGTGCTAGCTCGGCTAGCGGGAGAGCGAGTGAGCAGTTCTTC.

The V call is TRBV5-1, the J call TRBJ2-7; D possibly matches TRBD1 or TRBD2 (6 bases each). The V gene lost 0 bases and the J gene lost 5 bases, with 18 bases spanning the gap. The CDR3 has 16 residues. Germline V gene sequence: CDR1 SGHRS, CDR2 YFSETQ. For the CDR3, the DNA is TGCGCCAGCAGCTTGGCCCCTAACGACGGGGGCAACGAGCAGTACTTC. Translation: CASSLAPNDGGNEQYF.

In its sample, this clonotype was seen a few times. The V and J genes are TRBV30 and TRBJ2-7; unclear D gene. Per the germline V gene, CDR1 is GTSNPN and CDR2 is SVGIG (reference sequence). This CDR3 is 14 amino acids long. Deletions cut 0 bases from V and 6 bases from J, with 15 bases between. The CDR3 here is CAWSVGQPTGEQYF. The CDR3 DNA sequence: TGTGCCTGGAGTGTAGGTCAACCGACCGGCGAGCAGTACTTC.

This clonotype has a count of ten or more. The chain is built from TRBV20-1 and TRBJ1-4, with 9 bases identical to TRBD1. V shed 0 bases, J shed 2 bases, and the junction held 13 bases outside the gene matches. Germline CDR1 reads DFQATT; CDR2 reads SNEGSKA (reference sequence). The CDR3 is 19 amino acids. The CDR3 spells CSARDHRGQGRGTNEKLFF. The CDR3 DNA reads as TGCAGTGCTAGAGATCATCGGGGACAGGGAAGAGGGACTAATGAAAAACTGTTTTTT.

This clonotype was observed a handful of times. The rearrangement uses TRBV5-1 and TRBJ1-2; weak D call: TRBD1 (6 bases). V gave up 0 bases and J gave up 6 bases, with 15 bases separating them. The V gene's germline CDR1 is SGHRS and CDR2 YFSETQ. The CDR3 is made up of 15 amino acids. The CDR3 DNA follows: TGCGCCAGCAGCTTGGGACAGGCGGATGGGGATGGCTACACCTTC. Residues: CASSLGQADGDGYTF.

The table lists this clonotype with many counts. The rearrangement joins TRBV5-1 to TRBJ2-7; D is perhaps TRBD1 (6 bases). This CDR3 is 15 amino acids long. Germline V CDR1 and CDR2: SGHRS, YFSETQ. V lost 0 bases, J lost 3 bases, and 13 bases lay in between. The CDR3 sequence: CASSLARGHYYEQYF. DNA of the CDR3: TGCGCCAGCAGCTTGGCCAGGGGACATTACTACGAGCAGTACTTC. Filled out from reference TRBV5-1 and TRBJ2-7, the complete variable domain reads KAGVTQTPRYLIKTRGQQVTLSCSPISGHRSVSWYQQTPGQGLQFLFEYFSETQRNKGNFPGRFSGRQFSNSRSEMNVSTLELGDSALYLCASSLARGHYYEQYFGPGTRLTVT.

This clonotype appeared many times. The chain uses TRBV7-8 and TRBJ2-3; weak D call: TRBD2 (5 bases). The V gene's germline CDR1 is SGHVS and CDR2 FQNEAQ. The CDR3 is 12 amino acids. Trimming stripped 11 bases from V and 11 bases from J, with 20 bases between. CDR3 in DNA: TGTGCCGTTGCCGAGGGTTTTGGGGAGCAGTATTTT. This translates into CAVAEGFGEQYF.

The CDR3 coding sequence is TGTGCCAGCAGCGACCGCATCCAAGAGACCCAGTACTTC. Translating it yields CASSDRIQETQYF. The genes are TRBV7-8 and TRBJ2-5; no definite D call. CDR1 and CDR2 from the germline V gene are SGHVS and FQNEAQ. The CDR3 consists of 13 residues. Trimming stripped 5 bases from V and 1 base from J, with 8 bases between.

The sample holds a few counts of this clonotype. This sequence joins TRBV3-1 and TRBJ2-1; D possibly uses TRBD1 or TRBD2 (5 bases each). This CDR3 has 14 amino acids. V was cut by 3 bases and J by 7 bases, with 13 bases left in between. Germline V gives CDR1 LGHDT, CDR2 YNNKEL (reference sequence). CDR3 residues: CASSQTLWGNEQFF. The CDR3, as DNA: TGTGCCAGCAGCCAGACGCTGTGGGGGAATGAGCAGTTCTTC.

Note on this clonotype: A much larger clone is a single base away; this may be a read error. This chain connects TRBV29-1 to TRBJ2-7, with 12 bases lining up with TRBD2. The CDR3 length is 14 residues. CDR1 SQVTM and CDR2 ANQGSEA come from the germline V gene. V lost 5 bases, J lost 4 bases, and 6 bases stayed unmatched. The chain's CDR3 is CSVKKLAGGYEQYF. The CDR3, as DNA: TGCAGCGTTAAGAAACTAGCGGGGGGTTACGAGCAGTACTTC.

This clonotype has at least ten counts. The chain has TRBV3-1 and TRBJ1-1; D not resolved. V lost 1 base and J 5 bases, leaving 8 bases between the germline ends. The length of the CDR3 is 13 residues. Germline V gene sequence: CDR1 LGHDT, CDR2 YNNKEL (reference sequence). The CDR3 loop is CASSQVKDTEAFF. Here the CDR3 DNA reads TGTGCCAGCAGCCAAGTGAAGGATACTGAAGCTTTCTTT.

This chain joins TRBV5-1 and TRBJ2-2; no firm D call. This CDR3 spans 15 amino acids. V was trimmed by 4 bases and J by 4 bases, leaving 14 bases between them. Germline lookup yields CDR1 SGHRS and CDR2 YFSETQ. CDR3 protein: CASSMSQDPTGELFF. CDR3 DNA: TGCGCCAGCAGCATGTCGCAGGATCCCACCGGGGAGCTGTTTTTT. Based on the CDR3 plus reference TRBV5-1 and TRBJ2-2, the full variable domain is KAGVTQTPRYLIKTRGQQVTLSCSPISGHRSVSWYQQTPGQGLQFLFEYFSETQRNKGNFPGRFSGRQFSNSRSEMNVSTLELGDSALYLCASSMSQDPTGELFFGEGSRLTVL.

The chain employs TRBV12-3 or TRBV12-4 and TRBJ2-5; 8 nucleotides agree with TRBD1. CDR3 length: 13 residues. The V gene end was trimmed by 3 bases and the J gene end by 5 bases; junction bases not matched to a gene: 2. CDR3 bases: TGTGCCAGCAGTTTCCGGGACAGGGAGACCCAGTACTTC. Its translation is CASSFRDRETQYF.

This clonotype was seen a few times. The chain is built from TRBV6-1 and TRBJ2-7, with 7 bases matching TRBD1. The CDR3 sequence is 15 residues long. Germline assignment: CDR1 MNHNS and CDR2 SASEGT. V shed 6 bases and J 2 bases; nucleotides not matched to a gene: 10. CDR3 region: CASSPSIQGTYEQYF. As DNA, the CDR3 is TGTGCCAGCAGCCCTAGCATACAGGGGACCTACGAGCAGTACTTC.

Details on this clonotype: Just one base apart from a much larger clone, this may be a read error. The chain couples TRBV20-1 to TRBJ2-3; D may match TRBD1 or TRBD2 (5 bases each). CDR3 length equals 16 residues. Germline CDR1 is DFQATT and CDR2 is SNEGSKA (reference sequence). This CDR3 is CCADPGRGKWADTQYF. Here the CDR3 DNA reads TGCTGTGCGGACCCGGGACGGGGAAAGTGGGCAGATACGCAGTATTTT.

Ten or more counts support this clonotype. This rearrangement joins TRBV5-1 to TRBJ2-1, with D perhaps being TRBD1 or TRBD2 (5 bases each). CDR1 is SGHRS and CDR2 is YFSETQ in the germline V gene. The ends were cut back, 5 bases at V and 5 bases at J, with 17 bases in the middle. This CDR3 region has 15 residues. CDR3 sequence reads: CASSYLRDANNEQFF. The CDR3 DNA is TGCGCCAGCAGTTACTTGAGGGACGCCAACAATGAGCAGTTCTTC.

This clonotype was seen many times. The chain carries TRBV15 and TRBJ2-1, with D unresolved. Trimming stripped 0 bases from V and 10 bases from J, with 10 bases between. Germline CDR1 is LNHNV and CDR2 is YYDKDF (reference sequence). The CDR3 covers 13 residues. The CDR3 region is CATSRDRVREQFF. The CDR3 nucleotides read TGTGCCACCAGCAGAGATCGAGTGAGAGAGCAGTTCTTC.

V gene TRBV12-3 or TRBV12-4 combines with J gene TRBJ2-2, with 9 bases lining up with TRBD2. After removal of 6 bases from V and 4 bases from J, the junction contained 6 bases not matched to a gene. The CDR3 covers 15 residues. CDR3 DNA sequence: TGTGCCAGCAGACCCGGGACTAGCACCACCGGGGAGCTGTTTTTT. As protein: CASRPGTSTTGELFF.

In this sample, this clonotype turned up many times. The genes are TRBV5-1 and TRBJ1-5; 8 nucleotides match TRBD1. The germline V gene encodes CDR1 SGHRS and CDR2 YFSETQ. The CDR3 spans 15 residues. Trimming took 2 bases from V and 0 from J; bases not matched to a gene: 1. The CDR3 DNA reads TGCGCCAGCAGCTTAACAGGGGGTAGCAATCAGCCCCAGCATTTT. Protein: CASSLTGGSNQPQHF.

Notes on this clonotype: One junction end disagrees with the germline gene, perhaps due to a read error. This chain uses TRBV4-1 with TRBJ2-1; 7 bases match TRBD2. The CDR3 has 15 amino acids. CDR1 is MGHRA, CDR2 YSYEKL, per germline. CDR3 bases: TGCGCCGGCAGCCCCTGGACTAGTCTAAGCGATGAGCAGTTCTTC. It codes for CAGSPWTSLSDEQFF.

This clonotype was recorded at least ten times. The rearrangement joins TRBV20-1 to TRBJ2-7; D perhaps matches TRBD2 (5 bases). This CDR3 contains 11 residues. Germline V gives CDR1 DFQATT, CDR2 SNEGSKA (reference sequence). V was clipped by 2 bases and J by 6 bases, with 8 bases between them. CDR3 amino acids: CSARFGVEQYF. CDR3 sequence (DNA): TGCAGTGCTAGATTCGGGGTCGAGCAGTACTTC.

In this sample, this clonotype turned up a few times. The genes are TRBV5-5 and TRBJ2-1, with unresolved D. This CDR3 has 14 residues. Per germline, CDR1 SGHKS and CDR2 YYEKEE (reference sequence). Trimming pared 4 bases from V and 10 bases from J, leaving 18 bases between. CDR3 nucleotides: TGTGCCAGCAGCCCGGTGCCGGACGCTTGGGAGCAGTTCTTC. It yields the protein CASSPVPDAWEQFF.

There are a few counts of this clonotype. This sequence joins TRBV12-3 or TRBV12-4 and TRBJ1-1; no reliable D call. Between the trimmed V and J ends, which lost 5 bases and 5 bases, there was a span of 9 bases. This CDR3 contains 12 residues. The CDR3: CASSIFKTEAFF. CDR3 nucleotides: TGTGCCAGCAGTATCTTCAAGACTGAAGCTTTCTTT.

A few counts support this clonotype. J is TRBJ2-2 and V is TRBV10-2; 8 bases are shared with TRBD2. Germline lookup yields CDR1 WSHSY and CDR2 SAAADI. V dropped 4 bases and J dropped 1; count of bases not matched to a gene: 2. The CDR3 is 15 amino acids. The CDR3: CASSATSVNTGELFF. As DNA, the CDR3 is TGCGCCAGCAGTGCGACTAGCGTGAACACCGGGGAGCTGTTTTTT.

This clonotype has more than one count but fewer than ten. The chain is built from TRBV2 and TRBJ2-4, with 7 bases identical to TRBD2. Trimming took 4 bases from V and 4 from J; bases not matched to a gene: 1. The CDR3 spans 13 residues. The germline gives CDR1 SNHLY, CDR2 FYNNEI. CDR3 loop: CASSGGGKNIQYF. The CDR3 nucleotides are TGTGCCAGCAGTGGGGGGGGTAAAAACATTCAGTACTTC. The variable domain in full, completed from reference TRBV2 and TRBJ2-4, reads EPEVTQTPSHQVTQMGQEVILRCVPISNHLYFYWYRQILGQKVEFLVSFYNNEISEKSEIFDDQFSVERPDGSNFTLKIRSTKLEDSAMYFCASSGGGKNIQYFGAGTRLSVL.

A note on this clonotype: This sequence may be a read error, since a much larger clone differs from it by one base. The genes are TRBV5-1 and TRBJ1-1; 10 nucleotides match TRBD1. V lost 3 bases and J lost 3; bases outside the gene matches: 8. Germline V gene lookup returns CDR1 SGHRS and CDR2 YFSETQ. The CDR3 has 16 amino acids. CDR3 nucleotide sequence: TGCGCCAGCAGCTCCCGACAGGGGGCGAAGGACACTGAAGCTTTCTTT. This gives the protein CASSSRQGAKDTEAFF.